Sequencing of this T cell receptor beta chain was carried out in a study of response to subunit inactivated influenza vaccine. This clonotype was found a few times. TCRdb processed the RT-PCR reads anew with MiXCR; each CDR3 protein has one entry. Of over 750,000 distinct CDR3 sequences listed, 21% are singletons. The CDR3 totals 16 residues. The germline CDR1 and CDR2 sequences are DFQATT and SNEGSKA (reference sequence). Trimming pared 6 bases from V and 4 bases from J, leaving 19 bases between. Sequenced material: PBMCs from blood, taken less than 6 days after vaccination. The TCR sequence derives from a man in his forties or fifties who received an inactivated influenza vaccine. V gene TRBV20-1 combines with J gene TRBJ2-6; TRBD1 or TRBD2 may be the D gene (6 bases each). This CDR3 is CSAQQGGGSGANVLTF. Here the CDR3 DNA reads TGCAGTGCACAACAGGGAGGAGGTTCGGGGGCCAACGTCCTGACTTTC.